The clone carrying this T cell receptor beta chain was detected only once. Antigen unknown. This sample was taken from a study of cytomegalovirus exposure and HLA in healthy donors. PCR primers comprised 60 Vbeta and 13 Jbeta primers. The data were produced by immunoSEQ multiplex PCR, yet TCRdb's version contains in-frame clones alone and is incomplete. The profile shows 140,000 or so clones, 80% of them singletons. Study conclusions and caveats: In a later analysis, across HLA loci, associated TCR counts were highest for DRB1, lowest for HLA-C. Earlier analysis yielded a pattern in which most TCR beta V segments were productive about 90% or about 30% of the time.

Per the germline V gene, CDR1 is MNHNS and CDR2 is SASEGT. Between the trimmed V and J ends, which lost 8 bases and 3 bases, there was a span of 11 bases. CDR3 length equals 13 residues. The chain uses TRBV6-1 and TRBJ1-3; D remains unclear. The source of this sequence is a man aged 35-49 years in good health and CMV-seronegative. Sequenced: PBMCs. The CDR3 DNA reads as TGTGCCAGCCCGGGGAGGGATGGAAACACCATATATTTT. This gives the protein CASPGRDGNTIYF.